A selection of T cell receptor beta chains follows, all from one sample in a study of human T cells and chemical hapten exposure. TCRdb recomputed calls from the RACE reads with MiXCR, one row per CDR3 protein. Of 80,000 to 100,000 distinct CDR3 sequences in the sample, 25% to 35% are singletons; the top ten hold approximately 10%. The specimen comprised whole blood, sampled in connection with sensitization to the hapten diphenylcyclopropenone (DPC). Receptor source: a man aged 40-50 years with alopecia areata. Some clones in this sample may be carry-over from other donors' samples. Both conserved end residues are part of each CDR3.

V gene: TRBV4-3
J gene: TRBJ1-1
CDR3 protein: CASSQGGGRGYTEAFF

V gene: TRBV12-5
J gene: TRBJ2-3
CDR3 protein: CASAFLGGTFRTDTQYF

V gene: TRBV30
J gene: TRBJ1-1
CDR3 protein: CAWKGDDTEAFF

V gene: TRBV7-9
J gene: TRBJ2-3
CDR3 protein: CASSLRGDRASTDTQYF

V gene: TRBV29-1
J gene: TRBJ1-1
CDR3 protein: CSVEAPRDYSNTEAFF

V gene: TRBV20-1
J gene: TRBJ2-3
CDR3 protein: CSARDTAITDTQYF

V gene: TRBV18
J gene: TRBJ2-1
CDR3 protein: CACSPLEALGQFF

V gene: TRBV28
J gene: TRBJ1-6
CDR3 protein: CASSSYGATSQGDSPLHF

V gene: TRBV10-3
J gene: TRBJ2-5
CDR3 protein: CAISESPLRRARQETQYF

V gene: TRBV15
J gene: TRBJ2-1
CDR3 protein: CATSRDIRNEQFF

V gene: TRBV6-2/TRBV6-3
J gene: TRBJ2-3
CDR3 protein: CASSYDGTSGLLSTDTQYF

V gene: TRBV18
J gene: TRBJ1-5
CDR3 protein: CASSTRDRGLLQPQHF

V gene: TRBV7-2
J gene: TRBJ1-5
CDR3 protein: CASSLTLGLQHF

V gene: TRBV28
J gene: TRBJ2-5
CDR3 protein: CASMEVNQETQYF

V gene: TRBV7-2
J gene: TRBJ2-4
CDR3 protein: CASSSRKNIQYF

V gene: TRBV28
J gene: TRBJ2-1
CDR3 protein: CASSLYPGSYNEQFF

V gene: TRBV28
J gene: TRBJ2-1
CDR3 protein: CASFLSGSYYNEQFF

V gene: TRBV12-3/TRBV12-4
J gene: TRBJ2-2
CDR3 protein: CASTGHGGNTGELFF

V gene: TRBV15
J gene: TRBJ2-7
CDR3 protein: CATSRDWDEQYF

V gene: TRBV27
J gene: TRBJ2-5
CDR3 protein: CASSPRPGGVETQYF

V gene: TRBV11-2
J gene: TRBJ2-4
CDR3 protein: CASRGGSLKNIQYF

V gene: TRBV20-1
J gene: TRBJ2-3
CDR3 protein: CSARLPSASTDTQYF

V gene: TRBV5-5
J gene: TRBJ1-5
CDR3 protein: CASTLEPGVNQPQHF

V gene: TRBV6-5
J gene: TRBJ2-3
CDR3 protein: CASRPVLADTQYF

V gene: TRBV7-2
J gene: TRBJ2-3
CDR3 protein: CASSTGLGPDTQYF

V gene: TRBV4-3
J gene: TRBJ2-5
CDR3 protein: CASSQDGTGVDTETQYF

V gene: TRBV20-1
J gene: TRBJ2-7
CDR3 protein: CSASGGTSGTPRVRF

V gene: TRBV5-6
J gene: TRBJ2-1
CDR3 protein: CASSPGLAVSSYNEQFF

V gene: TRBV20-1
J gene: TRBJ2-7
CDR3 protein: CSAPGTSEHEQYF

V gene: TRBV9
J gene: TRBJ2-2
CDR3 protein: CASSVYRDRVTGELFF

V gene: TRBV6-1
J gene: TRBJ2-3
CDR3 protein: CASSERAATDTQYF

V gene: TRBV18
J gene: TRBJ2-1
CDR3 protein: CASSPLWTQDNEQFF

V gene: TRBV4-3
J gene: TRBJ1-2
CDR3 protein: CASSQDYRNYGYTF

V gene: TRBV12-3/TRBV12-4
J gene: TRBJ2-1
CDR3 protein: CASSFSLAPYNEQFF

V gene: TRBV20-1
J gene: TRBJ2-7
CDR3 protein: CSPRVTIYEQYF

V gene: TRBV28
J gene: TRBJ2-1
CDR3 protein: CASSLAPSSYNEQFF

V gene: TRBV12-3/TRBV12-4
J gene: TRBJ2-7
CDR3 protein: CASSFTGNSYEQYF

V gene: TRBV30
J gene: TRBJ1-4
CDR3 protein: CAWSGGGSSEKLFF

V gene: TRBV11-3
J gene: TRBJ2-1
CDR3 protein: CASSLERLAPYNEQFF

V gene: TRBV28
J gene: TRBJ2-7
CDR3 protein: CAGSGQRDEQYF

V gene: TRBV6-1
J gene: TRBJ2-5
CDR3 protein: CASSRELAGGETQYF

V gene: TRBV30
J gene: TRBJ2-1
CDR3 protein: CAWRMVFSNEQFF

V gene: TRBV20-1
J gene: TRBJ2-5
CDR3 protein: CSARDSRRETQYF

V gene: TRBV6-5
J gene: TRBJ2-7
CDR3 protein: CASSRPKVQGRYEQYF

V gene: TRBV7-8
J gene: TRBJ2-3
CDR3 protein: CASSQTQASGAYTDTQYF

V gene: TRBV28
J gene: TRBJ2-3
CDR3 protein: CASKLAGGTDTQYF

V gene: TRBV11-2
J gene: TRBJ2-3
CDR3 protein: CASSGQAGYTDTQYF

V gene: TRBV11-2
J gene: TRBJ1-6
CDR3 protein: CASSRDGATPSWSPLHF

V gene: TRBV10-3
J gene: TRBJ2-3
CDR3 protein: CATKTGTETDTQYF

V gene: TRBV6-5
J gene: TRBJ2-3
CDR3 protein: CASSFSQVETQYF

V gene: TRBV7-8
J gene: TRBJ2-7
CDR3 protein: CASSSGLAGVYEQYF

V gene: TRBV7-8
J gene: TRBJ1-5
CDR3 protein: CASSQGTDQPQHF

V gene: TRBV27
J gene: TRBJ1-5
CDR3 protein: CASSLVGTGEQPQHF

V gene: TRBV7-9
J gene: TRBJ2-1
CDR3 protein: CASSFPEAARSYNEQFF

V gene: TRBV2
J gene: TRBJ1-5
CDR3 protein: CASSESGFPNQPQHF

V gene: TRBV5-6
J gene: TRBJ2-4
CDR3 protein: CASSAGQGPLQYF

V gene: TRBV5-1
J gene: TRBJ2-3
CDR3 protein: CASSLASSTDTQYF